These 18 T cell receptor beta chains originate from one sample sequenced in a study of T cells in Graves' hyperthyroidism and ophthalmopathy. RNA transcripts served as the template for amplifying TCR beta CDR3 regions. TCR CDR3 regions were first amplified by RT-PCR with HTBI primers. TCRdb reprocessed the multiplex PCR reads with MiXCR, giving one entry per CDR3 protein. Altogether approximately 400,000 distinct CDR3 sequences are present, roughly 14% being singletons, with the ten largest covering around 20%. The sample was blood. These receptors were collected from a man aged 25 to 40 with Graves' hyperthyroidism that later progressed to Graves' ophthalmopathy.

Many counts were recorded for this clonotype. In nucleotides, the CDR3 is TGCGCCAGCAGTCTAACAGGGGTTCGAAATCAGCCCCAGCATTTT. It yields the protein CASSLTGVRNQPQHF. This chain joins TRBV4-1 and TRBJ1-5, with 7 bases identical to TRBD1. The CDR3 spans 15 residues. V dropped 6 bases and J dropped 4; count of bases not matched to a gene: 9. The germline gives CDR1 MGHRA, CDR2 YSYEKL.

The chain recombines TRBV25-1 with TRBJ1-1, with 8 bases fitting TRBD1. The V gene end was trimmed by 1 base and the J gene end by 1 base; junction bases not matched to a gene: 8. Germline V CDR1 and CDR2: MGHDK, SYGVNS. The CDR3 is 17 amino acids. The CDR3 reads CASSEFGRDRRNTEAFF. The CDR3 coding sequence is TGTGCCAGCAGTGAATTCGGACGGGACAGGCGGAACACTGAAGCTTTCTTT.

This clonotype was seen a handful of times. The genes are TRBV6-2 or TRBV6-3 and TRBJ1-2; D not certain. Germline V gives CDR1 MNHEY, CDR2 SVGEGT. The CDR3 has 12 amino acids. The germline V and J ends were trimmed by 7 bases and 3 bases, with 9 bases remaining between them. The DNA for the CDR3 is TGTGCCAGCACCAGAAGCCACTATGGCTACACCTTC. Its translation is CASTRSHYGYTF.

This clonotype was seen repeatedly, ten times or more. The chain uses TRBV12-5 and TRBJ2-5; the D is unclear. Trimming removed 5 bases at V and 5 bases at J, with 18 bases between. Germline assignment: CDR1 LGHNT and CDR2 FRNRAP. The length of the CDR3 is 15 residues. The CDR3 protein is CASGHSSIGRETQYF. Here the CDR3 DNA reads TGTGCTAGTGGTCATAGCTCAATCGGTAGGGAGACCCAGTACTTC.

This clonotype was detected only a few times. The chain recombines TRBV9 with TRBJ2-1; 10 nucleotides align to TRBD2. The CDR3 spans 15 residues. The junction had 7 bases not matched to a gene; V was cut back by 3 bases and J by 7 bases. Germline lookup yields CDR1 SGDLS and CDR2 YYNGEE. The CDR3 sequence is CASSARTSGGNEQFF. CDR3 nucleotides: TGTGCCAGCAGCGCCCGGACTAGCGGAGGGAATGAGCAGTTCTTC.

A word on this clonotype: Just one base apart from a much larger clone, this may be a read error. The chain links TRBV11-2 to TRBJ2-2; D call uncertain. CDR1 is SGHAT, CDR2 FQNNGV, per germline. The CDR3 is 16 amino acids. V lost 8 bases to trimming and J lost 4 bases, with 20 bases between them. In DNA form, the CDR3 reads TGTGCCAGCGGACGTATCGGTCAGGAGAGCACCGGGGAGCTGTTTTTT. Protein sequence: CASGRIGQESTGELFF.

The chain recombines TRBV11-3 with TRBJ1-4; unclear D gene. The CDR3 spans 15 residues. Trimming stripped 3 bases from V and 0 bases from J, with 8 bases between. Germline CDR1 SGHNT, CDR2 YENEEA. The CDR3 region has the DNA TGTGCCAGCAGCTTTAACAGTGCAACTAATGAAAAACTGTTTTTT. This sequence encodes CASSFNSATNEKLFF. Full variable domain (remainder filled in from reference TRBV11-3 and TRBJ1-4): EAGVVQSPRYKIIEKKQPVAFWCNPISGHNTLYWYLQNLGQGPELLIRYENEEAVDDSQLPKDRFSAERLKGVDSTLKIQPAELGDSAVYLCASSFNSATNEKLFFGSGTQLSVL.

There are many counts of this clonotype. The gene calls are TRBV9 and TRBJ1-6; TRBD1 might be the D (6 bases). The germline V and J ends were trimmed by 5 bases and 9 bases, with 15 bases remaining between them. CDR3 length: 14 residues. In germline, CDR1 is SGDLS, CDR2 YYNGEE. This chain's CDR3 is CASSQDSSGSPLHF. CDR3 bases: TGTGCCAGCAGTCAGGACAGTTCGGGTTCACCCCTCCACTTT.

This clonotype was seen many times. The V call is TRBV10-3, the J call TRBJ1-1, with TRBD1 as a possible D gene (5 bases). CDR3 size: 14 residues. The germline V gene has CDR1 ENHRY and CDR2 SYGVKD. Trimming removed 5 bases from V and 3 bases from J, with 13 bases in between. CDR3 DNA: TGTGCCATCAGTCCCAGGGATGCGTACACTGAAGCTTTCTTT. Amino acids: CAISPRDAYTEAFF.

This clonotype was observed many times. Here the CDR3 DNA reads TGTGCCAGCAGTCCCGGGGGGGGGTCAAATGAAAAACTGTTTTTT. Encoded protein: CASSPGGGSNEKLFF. The gene calls are TRBV12-3 or TRBV12-4 and TRBJ1-4, with D perhaps TRBD1 (5 bases). This CDR3 spans 15 amino acids. Trimming removed 5 bases from V and 5 bases from J, with 15 bases in between.

This clonotype has more than one count but fewer than ten. Since a much larger clone is just one base distant, this may be a read error. The chain employs TRBV28 and TRBJ1-2, with unresolved D. With 6 bases removed from V and 4 bases from J, the gap between germline ends came to 18 bases. There are 15 residues in the CDR3. Germline assignment: CDR1 MDHEN and CDR2 SYDVKM. CDR3 residues: CASRGSSGSSYGYTF. The CDR3 DNA sequence: TGTGCCAGCAGGGGGAGTTCGGGATCTAGCTATGGCTACACCTTC.

This clonotype has more than one count but fewer than ten. This chain connects TRBV7-2 to TRBJ1-2, with TRBD1 identical over 9 bases. Germline CDR1 reads SGHTA; CDR2 reads FQGNSA. Trimming removed 8 bases from V and 7 bases from J; junction bases left unmatched: 11. The CDR3 has 14 residues. Written as DNA, the CDR3 is TGTGCCAGCGCTCGGGACAGGGAGGGTTTTGGCTACACCTTC. The encoded protein is CASARDREGFGYTF.

This clonotype has a handful of counts. The genes are TRBV2 and TRBJ2-3; D may be TRBD2 (6 bases). The CDR3 length is 14 residues. CDR1 and CDR2 (germline): SNHLY, FYNNEI. The V end was cut by 11 bases, the J end by 6 bases, with 21 bases between. The CDR3 nucleotides are TGTGCCTCTATAAGCGGGTTTCCCCCGGATACGCAGTATTTT. Protein: CASISGFPPDTQYF.

V usage is TRBV5-6 and J usage is TRBJ2-1, with a weak D call TRBD1 (5 bases). The CDR3 is 14 residues long. V was pared by 2 bases and J by 8 bases, with 14 bases between. The germline V gene has CDR1 SGHDT and CDR2 YYEEEE. CDR3 nucleotides: TGTGCCAGCAGCTTAAATTCAGGGATCGATGAGCAGTTCTTC. Its translation is CASSLNSGIDEQFF.

This clonotype was counted only a few times. The chain links TRBV6-1 to TRBJ1-6; weak D call: TRBD1 (5 bases). The CDR3 length is 15 residues. Trimming stripped 0 bases from V and 7 bases from J, with 10 bases between. Germline assignment: CDR1 MNHNS and CDR2 SASEGT. This CDR3 is CASSEARQGNSPLHF. The CDR3 nucleotides are TGTGCCAGCAGTGAAGCCAGGCAGGGCAATTCACCCCTCCACTTT.

The rearrangement uses TRBV11-2 and TRBJ2-3; the D call may be TRBD1 or TRBD2 (5 bases each). Trimming shortened V by 5 bases and J by 2 bases, and 14 bases separated the two germline ends. The CDR3 is 15 amino acids. Germline V gives CDR1 SGHAT, CDR2 FQNNGV. CDR3 coding DNA: TGTGCCAGCAGCCCCCGGGGCTCCTACACAGATACGCAGTATTTT. This encodes CASSPRGSYTDTQYF.

This chain joins TRBV7-9 and TRBJ2-7; the D is unclear. Trimming cost V 5 bases and J 6 bases, with 11 bases left between them. CDR1 is SEHNR, CDR2 FQNEAQ, per germline (reference sequence). The CDR3 spans 12 residues. The CDR3, as DNA: TGTGCCAGCAGCCCAAACTCTCTCGAGCAGTACTTC. Amino acid sequence: CASSPNSLEQYF.

The CDR3 DNA follows: TGTGCCAGCAGCAGATCCGGGACATACGATGGAAACACCATATATTTT. Its protein product is CASSRSGTYDGNTIYF. The chain uses TRBV9 and TRBJ1-3, with D tentatively TRBD1 (6 bases). The V and J ends lost 4 bases and 3 bases respectively, with 17 bases between them. The germline V gene encodes CDR1 SGDLS and CDR2 YYNGEE. The CDR3 length is 16 residues. The variable domain in full, completed from reference TRBV9 and TRBJ1-3, reads DSGVTQTPKHLITATGQRVTLRCSPRSGDLSVYWYQQSLDQGLQFLIQYYNGEERAKGNILERFSAQQFPDLHSELNLSSLELGDSALYFCASSRSGTYDGNTIYFGEGSWLTVV.